A selection of T cell receptor beta chains follows, all from one sample in a study of T cell responses to AZD1222 COVID-19 vaccine. The protocol was immunoSEQ multiplex PCR, while the TCRdb copy is restricted to in-frame clones and leaves out a portion. The sample records around 110,000 clones, approximately 85% being singletons. Sample: peripheral blood, taken on day 0 of MenACWY control vaccination. The receptors shown here come from an adult in good health. CDR3s include the opening cysteine and the closing phenylalanine or tryptophan. Each record gives: J gene, V gene, D gene, CDR3 DNA, CDR3 protein. D genes are given only for firm matches.

TRBJ1-5 | TRBV7-8 | . | TGTGCCAGCAGCCTGGGCAGGGAAGTGCATCAGCCCCAGCATTTT | CASSLGREVHQPQHF
TRBJ2-1 | TRBV19 | . | TGTGCCAGTAGTATGGGCCGGACTTTTTACAATGAGCAGTTCTTC | CASSMGRTFYNEQFF
TRBJ1-4 | TRBV18 | TRBD1 | TGTGCCAGCTCCCCCGGGACAGAGAATGAAAAACTGTTTTTT | CASSPGTENEKLFF
TRBJ2-3 | TRBV24-1 | . | TGTGCCACCAGTGACCGGAGCGGCACAGATACGCAGTATTTT | CATSDRSGTDTQYF
TRBJ2-3 | TRBV6-2/TRBV6-3 | . | TGTGCCAGCAGTTACTCGACATCGGATACGCAGTATTTT | CASSYSTSDTQYF
TRBJ2-2 | TRBV2 | . | TGTGCCAGCAGCCTGAACGGGGGTCCCGGGGAGCTGTTTTTT | CASSLNGGPGELFF
TRBJ2-1 | TRBV7-9 | . | TGTGCCAGCAGCCGGGGATTTCCGAGCTCCTACAATGAGCAGTTCTTC | CASSRGFPSSYNEQFF
TRBJ2-1 | TRBV19 | . | TGTGCCAGTAGTATCGGCCAGAGCTCCTACAATGAGCAGTTCTTC | CASSIGQSSYNEQFF
TRBJ2-2 | TRBV7-2 | TRBD2 | TGTGCCAGCAGCTCGGGGGGGACATCGAACACCGGGGAGCTGTTTTTT | CASSSGGTSNTGELFF
TRBJ2-7 | TRBV7-9 | TRBD1 | TGTGCCAGCAGCTTAGGGACAGGACTCTCCTACGAGCAGTACTTC | CASSLGTGLSYEQYF
TRBJ1-5 | TRBV7-2 | . | TGTGCCAGCAGCTTACGGGGGGGAGATCAGCCCCAGCATTTT | CASSLRGGDQPQHF
TRBJ2-4 | TRBV7-2 | . | TGTGCCAGCAGCTTAGGGTACAGGGTAGCCAAAAACATTCAGTACTTC | CASSLGYRVAKNIQYF